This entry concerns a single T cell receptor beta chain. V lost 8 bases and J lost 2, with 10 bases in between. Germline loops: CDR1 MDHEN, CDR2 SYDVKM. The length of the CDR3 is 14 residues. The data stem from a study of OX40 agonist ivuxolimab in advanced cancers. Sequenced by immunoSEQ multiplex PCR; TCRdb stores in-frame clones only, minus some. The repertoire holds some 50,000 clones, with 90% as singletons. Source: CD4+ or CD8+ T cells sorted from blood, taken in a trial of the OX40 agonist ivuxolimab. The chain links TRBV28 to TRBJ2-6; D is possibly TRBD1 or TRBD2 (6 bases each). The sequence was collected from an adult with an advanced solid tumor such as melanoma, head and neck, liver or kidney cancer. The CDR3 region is CASFGGPGANVLTF. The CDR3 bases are TGTGCCAGCTTCGGGGGCCCTGGGGCCAACGTCCTGACTTTC.